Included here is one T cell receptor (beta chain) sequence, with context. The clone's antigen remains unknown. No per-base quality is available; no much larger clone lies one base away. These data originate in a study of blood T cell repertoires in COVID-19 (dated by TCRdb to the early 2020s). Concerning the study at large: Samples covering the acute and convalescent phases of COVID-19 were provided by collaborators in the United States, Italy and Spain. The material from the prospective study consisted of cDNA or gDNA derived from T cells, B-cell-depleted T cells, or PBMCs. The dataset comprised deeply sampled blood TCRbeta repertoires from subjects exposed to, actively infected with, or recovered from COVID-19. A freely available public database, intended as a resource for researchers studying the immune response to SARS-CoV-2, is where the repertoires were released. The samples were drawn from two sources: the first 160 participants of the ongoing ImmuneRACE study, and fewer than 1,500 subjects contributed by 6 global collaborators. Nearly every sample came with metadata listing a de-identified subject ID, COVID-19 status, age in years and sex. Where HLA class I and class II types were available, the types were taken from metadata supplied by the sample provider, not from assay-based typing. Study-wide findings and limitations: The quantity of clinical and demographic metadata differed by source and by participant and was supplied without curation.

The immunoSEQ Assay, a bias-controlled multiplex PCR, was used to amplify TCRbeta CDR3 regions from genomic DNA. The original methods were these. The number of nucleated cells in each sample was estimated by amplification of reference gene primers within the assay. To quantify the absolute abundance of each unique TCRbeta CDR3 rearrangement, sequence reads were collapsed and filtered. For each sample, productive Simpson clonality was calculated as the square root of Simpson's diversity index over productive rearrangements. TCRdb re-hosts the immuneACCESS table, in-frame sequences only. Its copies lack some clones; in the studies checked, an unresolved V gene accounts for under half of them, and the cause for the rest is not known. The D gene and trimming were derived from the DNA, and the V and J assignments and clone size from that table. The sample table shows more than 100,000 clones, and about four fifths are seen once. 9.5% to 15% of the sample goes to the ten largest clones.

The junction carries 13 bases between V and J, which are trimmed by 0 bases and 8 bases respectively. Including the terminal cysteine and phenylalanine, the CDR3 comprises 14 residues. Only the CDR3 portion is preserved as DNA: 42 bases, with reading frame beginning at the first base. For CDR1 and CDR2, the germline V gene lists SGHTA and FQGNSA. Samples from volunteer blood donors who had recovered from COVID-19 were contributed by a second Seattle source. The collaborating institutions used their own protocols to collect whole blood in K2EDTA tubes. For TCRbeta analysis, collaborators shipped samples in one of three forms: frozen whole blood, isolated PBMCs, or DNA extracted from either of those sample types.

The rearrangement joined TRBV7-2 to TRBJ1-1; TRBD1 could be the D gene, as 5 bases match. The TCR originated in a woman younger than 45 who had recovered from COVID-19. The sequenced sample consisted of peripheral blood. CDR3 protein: CASSLAGVGVEAFF. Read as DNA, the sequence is TGTGCCAGCAGCTTAGCAGGGGTCGGAGTAGAAGCTTTCTTT.